This T cell receptor (beta chain) was found in a study of blood T cell repertoires in COVID-19. At the level of the study: The United States, Italy and Spain supplied acute and convalescent COVID-19 samples.

Here immunoSEQ multiplex PCR was the method, and the copy in TCRdb shows in-frame clones only, minus some. The repertoire consists of 110,000 to 150,000 clones, with approximately 88% occurring once and the leading ten covering 1.5% to 2%. CDR3 size: 15 residues. The germline V gene has CDR1 GTSNPN and CDR2 SVGIG (reference sequence). V was trimmed by 1 base and J by 7 bases, leaving 14 bases between them. The sequence derives from a man aged 65 to 79 with acute or convalescent COVID-19. The genes are TRBV30 and TRBJ1-6, with a tentative D call TRBD1 (6 bases). Sequencing input: peripheral blood. The CDR3 loop is CAWSAPGTFNSPLHF. Written as DNA, the CDR3 is TGTGCCTGGAGTGCACCCGGGACATTCAATTCACCCCTCCACTTT.